This T cell receptor beta chain comes out of a study of blood T cell repertoires in COVID-19 (dated by TCRdb to 2020 to 2021). For the wider study: Samples from collaborators originated in the United States, Italy and Spain and spanned both the acute and convalescent phases of COVID-19. The material from the prospective study consisted of cDNA or gDNA derived from T cells, B-cell-depleted T cells, or PBMCs. Deeply sampled blood TCRbeta repertoires from subjects exposed to, actively infected with, or recovered from COVID-19 were included in the dataset. A freely available public database, intended as a resource for researchers studying the immune response to SARS-CoV-2, is where the repertoires were released. Samples were obtained from the ongoing ImmuneRACE study (first 160 participants) and from about 1,300 subjects provided by 6 global collaborators. A de-identified subject ID, COVID-19 status, age in years and sex were almost always included in the sample metadata. HLA class I and class II types, where available, came from metadata supplied by the sample provider rather than from assay-based typing.

The immunoSEQ Assay, a bias-controlled multiplex PCR, was used to amplify TCRbeta CDR3 regions from genomic DNA. For the original study's pipeline: The number of nucleated cells in each sample was estimated from the amplification of reference gene primers within the assay. To quantify the absolute abundance of each unique TCRbeta CDR3 rearrangement, sequence reads were collapsed and filtered. For each sample, productive Simpson clonality was calculated as the square root of Simpson's diversity index across productive rearrangements. TCRdb retrieved this table from immuneACCESS and kept in-frame rearrangements only. Not all clones are present; in checked studies, unresolved V genes account for under half, and no reason is known for the remainder. D and trimming were read from the DNA, whereas the V and J calls and clone size are those reported in that table. Here the sample has around 380,000 clones; more than 75% occur a single time. Of the sample, 1% to 1.5% falls within the top ten clones.

Study-level results and caveats: The amount of clinical and demographic metadata varied by source and participant and was provided uncurated.

Enrolling through a virtual design, the prospective study's participants ranged in age from roughly 18 to 95 years and lived across roughly 23 United States geographic areas. In the prospective study, participants were assigned to cohorts based on the clinical history participants reported in a screening survey and a study questionnaire. ImmuneRACE Cohort 3 recovered participants were defined by two consecutive negative NP/OP PCR tests, healthcare professional clearance, or symptom resolution. Each participant in the prospective study had whole blood, serum and a nasopharyngeal or oropharyngeal swab collected by mobile phlebotomists. Additional blood draws and questionnaires over an approximately 2-month period could optionally be provided by prospective study participants. Blood samples from the prospective study were shipped frozen or at room temperature prior to DNA extraction. CDR1 and CDR2, looked up from the germline V gene (reference sequence), are SEHNR and FQNEAQ. V is cut back by 10 bases and J by 3 bases, with 4 bases in the junction unmatched. The CDR3 contains 12 residues, cysteine and phenylalanine counted. The retained sequence is limited to the CDR3, 36 bases, with the frame set at the first base.

About this clone itself: Its cognate antigen has yet to be identified. There are no base qualities to consult, and no much larger clone falls within one base.

Sequenced material: PBMCs or T cells enriched from blood (not recorded which). This clonotype was obtained from a man aged 25 to 40 who had recovered from COVID-19. Recombination linked TRBV7-9 to TRBJ1-2, and TRBD1 aligns with 8 junction nucleotides. The CDR3 reads as follows: CATGTGYYGYTF. The bases read TGTGCCACTGGGACAGGTTACTATGGCTACACCTTC.